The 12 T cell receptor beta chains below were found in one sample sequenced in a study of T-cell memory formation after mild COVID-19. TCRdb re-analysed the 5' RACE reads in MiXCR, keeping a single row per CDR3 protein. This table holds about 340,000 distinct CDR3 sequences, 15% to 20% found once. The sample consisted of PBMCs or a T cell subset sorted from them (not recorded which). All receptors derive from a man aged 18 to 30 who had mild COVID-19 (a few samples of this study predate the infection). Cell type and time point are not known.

This CDR3 reads CASSLSRGRPLYGYTF. CDR3 sequence (DNA): TGTGCCAGCAGTTTGTCCCGGGGGCGTCCTCTCTATGGCTACACCTTC. V is TRBV12-3 or TRBV12-4 and J is TRBJ1-2; perhaps TRBD1 as D (6 bases). This CDR3 is built from 16 residues. Trimming shortened V by 3 bases and J by 4 bases, and 18 bases separated the two germline ends.

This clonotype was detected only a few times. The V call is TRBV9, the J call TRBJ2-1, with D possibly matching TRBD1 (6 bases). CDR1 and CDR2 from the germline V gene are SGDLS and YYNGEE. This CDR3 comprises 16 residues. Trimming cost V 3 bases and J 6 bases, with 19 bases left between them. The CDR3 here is CASSAKGDPRLNEQFF. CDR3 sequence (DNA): TGTGCCAGCAGCGCCAAGGGGGACCCTAGGCTCAATGAGCAGTTCTTC.

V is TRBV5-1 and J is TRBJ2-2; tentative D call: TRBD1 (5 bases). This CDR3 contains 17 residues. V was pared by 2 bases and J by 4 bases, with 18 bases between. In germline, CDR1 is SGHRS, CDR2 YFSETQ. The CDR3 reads CASSFGSSGSGTGELFF. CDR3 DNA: TGCGCCAGCAGCTTCGGATCCTCAGGGTCCGGCACCGGGGAGCTGTTTTTT.

CDR3 loop: CASSIRQGAKRETQYF. For the CDR3, the DNA is TGTGCCAGCAGCATACGACAGGGGGCGAAAAGGGAGACCCAGTACTTC. The chain carries TRBV21-1 and TRBJ2-5; TRBD1, the D gene given by the table, was not confirmed from the DNA. TRBV21-1 is a pseudogene segment. The CDR3 extends over 16 amino acids.

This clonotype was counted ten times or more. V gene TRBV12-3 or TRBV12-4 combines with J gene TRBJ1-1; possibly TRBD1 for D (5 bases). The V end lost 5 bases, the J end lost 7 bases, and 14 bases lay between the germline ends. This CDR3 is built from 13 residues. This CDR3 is CASSMSGTVEAFF. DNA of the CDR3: TGTGCCAGCAGTATGAGTGGGACCGTTGAAGCTTTCTTT.

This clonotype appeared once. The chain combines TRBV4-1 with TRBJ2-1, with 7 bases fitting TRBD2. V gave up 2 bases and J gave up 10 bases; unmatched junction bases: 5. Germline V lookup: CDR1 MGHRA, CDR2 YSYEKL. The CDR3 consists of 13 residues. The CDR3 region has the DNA TGCGCCAGCAGCCAACGCCTAGCGGAAGAGCAGTTCTTC. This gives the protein CASSQRLAEEQFF.

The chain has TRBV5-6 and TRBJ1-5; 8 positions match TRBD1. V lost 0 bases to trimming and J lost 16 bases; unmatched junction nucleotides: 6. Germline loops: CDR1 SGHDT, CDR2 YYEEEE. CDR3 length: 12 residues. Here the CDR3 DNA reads TGTGCCAGCAGCTTGGCCCGGGGACAGGAACATTTT. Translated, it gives CASSLARGQEHF.

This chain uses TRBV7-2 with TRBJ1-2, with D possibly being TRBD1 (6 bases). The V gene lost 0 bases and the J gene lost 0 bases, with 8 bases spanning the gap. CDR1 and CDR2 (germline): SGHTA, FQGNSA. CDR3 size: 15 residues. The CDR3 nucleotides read TGTGCCAGCAGCTTAGCGACAGGTTCTAACTATGGCTACACCTTC. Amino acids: CASSLATGSNYGYTF.

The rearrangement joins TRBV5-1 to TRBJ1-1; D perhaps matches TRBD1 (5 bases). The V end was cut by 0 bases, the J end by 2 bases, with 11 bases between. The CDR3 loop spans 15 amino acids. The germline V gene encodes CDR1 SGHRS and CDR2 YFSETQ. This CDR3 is CASSLGFGGNTEAFF. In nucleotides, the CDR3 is TGCGCCAGCAGCTTGGGGTTCGGGGGTAACACTGAAGCTTTCTTT. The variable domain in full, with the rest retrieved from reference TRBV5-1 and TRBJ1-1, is KAGVTQTPRYLIKTRGQQVTLSCSPISGHRSVSWYQQTPGQGLQFLFEYFSETQRNKGNFPGRFSGRQFSNSRSEMNVSTLELGDSALYLCASSLGFGGNTEAFFGQGTRLTVV.

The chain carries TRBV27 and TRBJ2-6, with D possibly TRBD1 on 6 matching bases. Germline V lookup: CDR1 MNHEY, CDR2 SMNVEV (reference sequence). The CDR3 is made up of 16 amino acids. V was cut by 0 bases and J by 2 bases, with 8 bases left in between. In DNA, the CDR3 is TGTGCCAGCAGTTTATCAGGGGGTACTGGGGCCAACGTCCTGACTTTC. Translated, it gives CASSLSGGTGANVLTF. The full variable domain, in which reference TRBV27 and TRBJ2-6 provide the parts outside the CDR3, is EAQVTQNPRYLITVTGKKLTVTCSQNMNHEYMSWYRQDPGLGLRQIYYSMNVEVTDKGDVPEGYKVSRKEKRNFPLILESPSPNQTSLYFCASSLSGGTGANVLTFGAGSRLTVL.

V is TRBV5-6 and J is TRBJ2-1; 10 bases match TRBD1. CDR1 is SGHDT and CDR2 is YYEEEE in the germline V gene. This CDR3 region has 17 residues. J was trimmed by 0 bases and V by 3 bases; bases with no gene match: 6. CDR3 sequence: CASSSLRDRGSYNEQFF. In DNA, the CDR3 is TGTGCCAGCAGCTCTCTCCGGGACAGGGGCTCCTACAATGAGCAGTTCTTC.

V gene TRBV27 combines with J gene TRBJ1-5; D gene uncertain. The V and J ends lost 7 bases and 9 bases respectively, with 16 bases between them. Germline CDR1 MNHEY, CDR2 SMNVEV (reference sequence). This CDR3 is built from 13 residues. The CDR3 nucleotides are TGTGCCAGCACCCACCGGCGGGGTTTGCCCCAGCATTTT. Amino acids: CASTHRRGLPQHF.